This record concerns one TCR beta chain sequence. Its recognized antigen is unknown. The sample holds no much larger clone one base away, and base qualities are not on file. Patients with a history of autoimmune disease or receiving systemic immunosuppression were excluded from the trial. Peripheral blood for TCR sequencing was collected from all dose cohorts at baseline, on cycle 4 day 1, and on cycle 7 day 1. Samples were obtained from an open-label, multicenter, first-in-human phase I dose-escalation trial of ivuxolimab. The trial enrolled adults with locally advanced or metastatic head and neck squamous cell, hepatocellular, melanoma or renal cell carcinoma. CD4+ and CD8+ T cells were sorted separately from peripheral blood before TCR sequencing. This record belongs to a study of OX40 agonist ivuxolimab in advanced cancers. A note on the overall study: Ivuxolimab was a fully human IgG2 agonistic monoclonal antibody targeting the costimulatory receptor OX40 (CD134). Intravenous ivuxolimab was administered to patients every 2 weeks at six dose levels: 0.01, 0.1, 0.3, 1.5, 3 and 10 mg/kg. Of the roughly 52 dose-escalation patients, hepatocellular carcinoma was present in approximately 20, melanoma in approximately 15, renal cell carcinoma in 9 and head and neck cancer in 9. In the dose-escalation cohort, 82.7% of patients were male, and the mean age was around 60 years, with a range of roughly 23 to 85. Patients were allowed to have had prior anti-PD-1, anti-PD-L1 or anti-CTLA-4 therapy, and 40% of the dose-escalation patients had previously received checkpoint inhibitors. Partial responses occurred in three dose-escalation patients, of whom one had hepatocellular carcinoma and two had cutaneous melanoma. Peripheral TCRbeta sequencing aimed to test whether ivuxolimab altered TCR sequence diversity and caused clonal T-cell expansion. The paper reports the monotherapy dose-escalation portion (N of about 52 patients) of the phase I ivuxolimab trial. What the research found in general, with its limitations: At doses of 0.1 to 3.0 mg/kg, clonal expansion of both CD4+ and CD8+ blood T cells was observed from baseline to week 6. After ivuxolimab, expanded clones were on average more numerous among CD8+ T cells than among CD4+ T cells. Low levels of normalized T-cell clonal expansion were also seen in some patients who did not respond. The antigen specificity of the peripheral T cells that underwent clonal expansion was not determined. In the 0.1-3.0 mg/kg groups, partial responders were among the patients with the lowest normalized peripheral clonal expansion, particularly in CD8+ T cells.

Taken from the germline V gene (reference sequence), the CDR1 and CDR2 loops are MNHNY and SVGAGI. The CDR3 numbers 14 residues from cysteine through phenylalanine. The DNA shown is the 42-base CDR3, in frame from base 1. At the junction V is shortened by 8 bases and J by 3 bases, with 14 bases in between. Genomic DNA was extracted from sorted cells for sequencing of the TCRbeta CDR3 region. TCRbeta CDR3 regions were sequenced using the immunoSEQ Assay. Not all clones reach the TCRdb copy of this immuneACCESS table, which keeps in-frame sequences only. Checked studies attribute under half of the gap to unresolved V genes and leave the rest unexplained. This sample is represented by 75,000 to 100,000 clones; 86% of them were singletons. The ten largest clones represent roughly 5.5% of the sample.

The chain employs TRBV6-6 and TRBJ1-5; the D gene is not confidently resolved. The source was CD4+ or CD8+ T cells sorted from blood, collected in a trial of the OX40 agonist ivuxolimab. The source of this sequence is an adult with an advanced solid tumor such as melanoma, head and neck, liver or kidney cancer. The DNA is as follows: TGTGCCAGCGAGCGTTTTGGAAACAATCAGCCCCAGCATTTT. Its product reads: CASERFGNNQPQHF.